Sequencing of this T cell receptor (beta chain) was carried out in a study of PD-1 blockade in classical Hodgkin lymphoma. The study's findings and limits: Newly diagnosed patients and complete responders had comparable diversity at baseline. A significant rise in TCR diversity was seen by C4D1 for CD4+ cells but not for CD8+ cells. Relapsed/refractory patients reportedly had lower baseline diversity than newly diagnosed patients.

The ends were cut back, 5 bases at V and 5 bases at J, with 15 bases in the middle. The germline V gene encodes CDR1 SGHTA and CDR2 FQGNSA. The CDR3 sequence is 14 residues long. This clone was detected once. What it binds is not known. TCRdb keeps only in-frame clones here, not all; method: immunoSEQ multiplex PCR. This sample has some 4,100 clones; around 72% occur once, and the top ten carry just under 35%. The sample's time point: cycle 4 day 1 (C4D1), after five to seven weeks of nivolumab. Each and every patient relapsed after autologous stem cell transplantation, and patients got differing brentuximab vedotin exposure. The authors enriched CD8+ T cells from thawed PBMCs via magnetic negative selection.

This TCR was sampled from a human donor with classical Hodgkin lymphoma. The sequencing used CD8+ T cells from blood, collected before the fourth cycle of nivolumab. This chain joins TRBV7-2 and TRBJ1-1, with a weak D call TRBD1 (6 bases). The CDR3 sequence: CASSIDGGGTEAFF. CDR3 nucleotide sequence: TGTGCCAGCAGCATAGATGGGGGCGGAACTGAAGCTTTCTTT.